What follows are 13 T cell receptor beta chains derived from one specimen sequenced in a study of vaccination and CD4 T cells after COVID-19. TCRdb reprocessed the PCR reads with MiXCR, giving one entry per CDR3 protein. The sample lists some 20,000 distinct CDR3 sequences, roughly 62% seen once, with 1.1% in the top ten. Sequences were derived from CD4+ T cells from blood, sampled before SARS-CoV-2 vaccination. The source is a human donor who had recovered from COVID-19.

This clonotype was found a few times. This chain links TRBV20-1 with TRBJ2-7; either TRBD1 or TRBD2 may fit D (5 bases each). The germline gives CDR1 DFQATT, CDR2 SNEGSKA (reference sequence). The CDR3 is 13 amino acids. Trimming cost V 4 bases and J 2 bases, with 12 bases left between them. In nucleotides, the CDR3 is TGCAGTGCTAAGAGGGACGCTCCCTACGAGCAGTACTTC. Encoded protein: CSAKRDAPYEQYF.

The CDR3 here is CASSRPPGAPSDTQYF. CDR3 sequence (DNA): TGTGCCAGCAGCCGTCCTCCAGGAGCCCCCTCCGATACGCAGTATTTT. This rearrangement joins TRBV7-2 to TRBJ2-3, with no clear D. Per the germline V gene, CDR1 is SGHTA and CDR2 is FQGNSA. V was shortened by 5 bases and J by 6 bases, with 21 bases between the two germline ends. This CDR3 contains 16 residues.

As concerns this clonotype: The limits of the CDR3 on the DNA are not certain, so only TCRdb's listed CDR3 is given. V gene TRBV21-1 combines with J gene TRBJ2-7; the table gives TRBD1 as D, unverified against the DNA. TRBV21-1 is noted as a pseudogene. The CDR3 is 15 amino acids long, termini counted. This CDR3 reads CASSNWGAGSYEQYF.

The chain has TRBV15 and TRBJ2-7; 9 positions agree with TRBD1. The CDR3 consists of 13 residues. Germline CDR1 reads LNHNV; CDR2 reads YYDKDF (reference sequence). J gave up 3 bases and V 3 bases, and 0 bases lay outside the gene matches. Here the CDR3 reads CATSRDRGYEQYF. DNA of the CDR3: TGTGCCACCAGCAGGGACAGGGGCTACGAGCAGTACTTC. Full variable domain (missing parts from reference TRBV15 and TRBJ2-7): DAMVIQNPRYQVTQFGKPVTLSCSQTLNHNVMYWYQQKSSQAPKLLFHYYDKDFNNEADTPDNFQSRRPNTSFCFLDIRSPGLGDTAMYLCATSRDRGYEQYFGPGTRLTVT.

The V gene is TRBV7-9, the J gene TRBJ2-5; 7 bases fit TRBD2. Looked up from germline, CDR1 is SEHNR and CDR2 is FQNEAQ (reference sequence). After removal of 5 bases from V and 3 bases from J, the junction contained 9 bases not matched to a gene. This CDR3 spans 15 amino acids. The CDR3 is CASSILVGLKETQYF. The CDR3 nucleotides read TGTGCCAGCAGCATACTCGTGGGACTAAAAGAGACCCAGTACTTC.

CDR3 nucleotides: TGTGCCAGCAGCTTAGTATCGTCGGGGGCCCGAAACTATGGCTACACCTTC. This codes for CASSLVSSGARNYGYTF. V gene TRBV7-8 combines with J gene TRBJ1-2; the D gene is possibly TRBD1 (6 bases). Trimming left V 1 base short and J 2 bases short, with 17 bases between. CDR1 is SGHVS and CDR2 is FQNEAQ in the germline V gene. The CDR3 totals 17 residues. Complete variable domain (other parts from reference TRBV7-8 and TRBJ1-2): GAGVSQSPRYKVAKRGQDVALRCDPISGHVSLFWYQQALGQGPEFLTYFQNEAQLDKSGLPSDRFFAERPEGSVSTLKIQRTQQEDSAVYLCASSLVSSGARNYGYTFGSGTRLTVV.

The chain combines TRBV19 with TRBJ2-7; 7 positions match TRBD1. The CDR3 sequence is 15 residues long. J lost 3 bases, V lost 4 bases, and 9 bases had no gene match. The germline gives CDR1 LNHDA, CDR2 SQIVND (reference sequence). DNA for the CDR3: TGTGCCAGTAGTACTGGGGTACAGGGGTTCTACGAGCAGTACTTC. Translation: CASSTGVQGFYEQYF.

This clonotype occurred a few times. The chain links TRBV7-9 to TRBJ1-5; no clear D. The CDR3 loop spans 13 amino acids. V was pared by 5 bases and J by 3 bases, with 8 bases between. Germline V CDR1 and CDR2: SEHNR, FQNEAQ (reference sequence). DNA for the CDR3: TGTGCCAGCAGCCAAACCTACAATCAGCCCCAGCATTTT. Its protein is CASSQTYNQPQHF.

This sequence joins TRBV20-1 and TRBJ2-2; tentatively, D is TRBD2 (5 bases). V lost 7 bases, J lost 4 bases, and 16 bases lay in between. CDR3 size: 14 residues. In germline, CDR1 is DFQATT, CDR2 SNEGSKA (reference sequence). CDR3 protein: CSVDGVASTGELFF. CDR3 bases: TGCAGTGTGGACGGGGTCGCGTCCACCGGGGAGCTGTTTTTT.

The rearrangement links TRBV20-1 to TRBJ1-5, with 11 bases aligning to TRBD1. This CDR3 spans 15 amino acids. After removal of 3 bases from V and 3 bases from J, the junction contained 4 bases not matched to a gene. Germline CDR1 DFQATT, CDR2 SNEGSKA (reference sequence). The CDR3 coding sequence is TGCAGTGCTAGCAGGGACAGGGGGTACAATCAGCCCCAGCATTTT. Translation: CSASRDRGYNQPQHF.

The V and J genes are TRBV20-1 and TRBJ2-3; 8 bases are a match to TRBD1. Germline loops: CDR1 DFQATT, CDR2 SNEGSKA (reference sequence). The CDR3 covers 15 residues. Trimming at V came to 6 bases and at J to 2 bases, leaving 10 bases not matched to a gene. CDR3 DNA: TGCAGTGCCGCCCGACAGGGGATACCCACAGATACGCAGTATTTT. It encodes CSAARQGIPTDTQYF.

The CDR3: CSARTSGGGIETQYF. The CDR3 bases are TGCAGTGCTAGAACTAGCGGGGGGGGGATAGAGACCCAGTACTTC. The chain carries TRBV20-1 and TRBJ2-5, with 13 positions matching TRBD2. Germline CDR1 is DFQATT and CDR2 is SNEGSKA (reference sequence). J was trimmed by 4 bases and V by 2 bases; bases with no gene match: 4. The CDR3 sequence is 15 residues long.

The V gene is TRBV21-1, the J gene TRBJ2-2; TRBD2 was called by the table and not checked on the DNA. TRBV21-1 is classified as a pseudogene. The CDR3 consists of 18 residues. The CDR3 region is CASSKVLLAGSHTGELFF. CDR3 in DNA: TGTGCCAGCAGCAAAGTCTTACTAGCGGGATCTCACACCGGGGAGCTGTTTTTT.